The entry that follows covers one T cell receptor (beta chain) sequence. Germline lookup yields CDR1 DFQATT and CDR2 SNEGSKA (reference sequence). The length of the CDR3 is 13 residues. The ends were cut back, 3 bases at V and 3 bases at J, with 11 bases in the middle. These data are taken from a study of blood T cell repertoires in COVID-19. On the study more broadly: Sites in the United States, Italy and Spain provided acute and convalescent COVID-19 samples.

Profiling relied on immunoSEQ multiplex PCR, and the TCRdb table lists in-frame clones only, not all of them. The sample contains more than 50,000 clones, 85% to 95% of which appear only once. The sequence came from a human donor in a cohort sampled during active COVID-19. V usage is TRBV20-1 and J usage is TRBJ1-2, with a tentative D call TRBD1 (6 bases). Sequencing used peripheral blood. The CDR3 reads CSASHRADYGYTF. The CDR3 coding sequence is TGCAGTGCTAGTCACAGGGCGGACTATGGCTACACCTTC.